These T cell receptor beta chains were read from a single sample in a study of Ad26.COV2.S vaccination and SARS-CoV-2 variants. Some clones are missing from TCRdb's copy, which holds only in-frame ones; the method was immunoSEQ multiplex PCR. The data show about 330,000 clones, with roughly nine tenths seen just once and 5.5% held by the top ten. Specimen: peripheral blood, collected in a trial of Ad26.COV2.S vaccine versus placebo. The receptor set was obtained from a person aged 18-65 years who received the Ad26.COV2.S COVID-19 vaccine or a placebo. The CDR3 runs from the conserved cysteine through the conserved F or W. The order of the fields is V gene, D gene, clone size, J gene, CDR3 protein, CDR3 DNA. A D gene is named only where the DNA matches it firmly. The size of a clone is reported for some rows only, either as once, few or many, or as a class for expanded clones.

v_call: TRBV15
d_call: .
clone_size: .
j_call: TRBJ1-3
cdr3_aa: CATSSGASWAPGNTIYF
cdr3_nt: TGTGCCACCAGCAGTGGGGCCTCGTGGGCGCCTGGAAACACCATATATTTT

v_call: TRBV7-6
d_call: .
clone_size: .
j_call: TRBJ1-4
cdr3_aa: CASRGGYGEKLFF
cdr3_nt: TGTGCCAGCAGAGGGGGTTATGGTGAAAAACTGTTTTTT

v_call: TRBV18
d_call: .
clone_size: .
j_call: TRBJ2-1
cdr3_aa: CASSLSNEQFF
cdr3_nt: TGTGCCAGCTCACTATCCAATGAGCAGTTCTTC

v_call: TRBV6-6
d_call: .
clone_size: .
j_call: TRBJ2-7
cdr3_aa: CASTRSGDPGEQYF
cdr3_nt: TGTGCCAGCACACGGTCCGGGGATCCAGGCGAGCAGTACTTC

v_call: TRBV6-5
d_call: .
clone_size: .
j_call: TRBJ2-2
cdr3_aa: CASRDRQDTGELFF
cdr3_nt: TGTGCCAGCAGAGATCGACAGGACACCGGGGAGCTGTTTTTT

v_call: TRBV29-1
d_call: TRBD1
clone_size: few
j_call: TRBJ1-2
cdr3_aa: CSVQGANNYGYTF
cdr3_nt: TGCAGCGTTCAGGGGGCGAACAACTATGGCTACACCTTC

v_call: TRBV7-8
d_call: .
clone_size: .
j_call: TRBJ2-3
cdr3_aa: CASSLNAGHTDTQYF
cdr3_nt: TGTGCCAGCAGCTTAAACGCGGGCCACACAGATACGCAGTATTTT

v_call: TRBV13
d_call: TRBD2
clone_size: once
j_call: TRBJ2-5
cdr3_aa: CASKKREGQETQYF
cdr3_nt: TGTGCCAGCAAGAAGCGGGAGGGTCAAGAGACCCAGTACTTC

v_call: TRBV28
d_call: TRBD1
clone_size: .
j_call: TRBJ2-1
cdr3_aa: CASSLPLQGANEQFF
cdr3_nt: TGTGCCAGCAGTTTACCTCTTCAGGGGGCGAATGAGCAGTTCTTC

v_call: TRBV6-1
d_call: TRBD1
clone_size: .
j_call: TRBJ1-2
cdr3_aa: CASSELTGSLWGYTF
cdr3_nt: TGTGCCAGCAGTGAACTGACAGGGTCCCTCTGGGGCTACACCTTC

v_call: TRBV7-2
d_call: .
clone_size: .
j_call: TRBJ1-4
cdr3_aa: CASSYGGGNEKLFF
cdr3_nt: TGTGCCAGCAGCTACGGGGGGGGTAATGAAAAACTGTTTTTT

v_call: TRBV7-2
d_call: .
clone_size: .
j_call: TRBJ1-5
cdr3_aa: CASSAQQGLSNQPQHF
cdr3_nt: TGTGCCAGCAGCGCCCAACAGGGTTTAAGCAATCAGCCCCAGCATTTT

v_call: TRBV7-3
d_call: TRBD2
clone_size: .
j_call: TRBJ2-3
cdr3_aa: CASSPSGEDTDTQYF
cdr3_nt: TGTGCCAGCAGCCCTAGCGGGGAGGACACAGATACGCAGTATTTT

v_call: TRBV6-5
d_call: TRBD1
clone_size: .
j_call: TRBJ2-7
cdr3_aa: CAGKPGQAPSYEQYF
cdr3_nt: TGTGCCGGAAAGCCTGGACAGGCACCGTCCTACGAGCAGTACTTC

v_call: TRBV2
d_call: TRBD1
clone_size: .
j_call: TRBJ1-2
cdr3_aa: CASSELGQGVGYTF
cdr3_nt: TGTGCCAGCAGTGAATTAGGACAGGGGGTTGGCTACACCTTC

v_call: TRBV7-2
d_call: TRBD1
clone_size: once
j_call: TRBJ1-4
cdr3_aa: CASSPYRQGTNEKLFF
cdr3_nt: TGTGCCAGCAGCCCCTACCGACAGGGAACTAATGAAAAACTGTTTTTT

v_call: TRBV13
d_call: TRBD2
clone_size: .
j_call: TRBJ2-5
cdr3_aa: CASRAGGETQYF
cdr3_nt: TGTGCCAGCCGAGCGGGAGGCGAGACCCAGTACTTC

v_call: TRBV5-4
d_call: .
clone_size: few
j_call: TRBJ1-2
cdr3_aa: CASRVQVDYGYTF
cdr3_nt: TGTGCCAGCAGAGTTCAGGTGGACTATGGCTACACCTTC

v_call: TRBV3-1/TRBV3-2
d_call: TRBD2
clone_size: .
j_call: TRBJ2-1
cdr3_aa: CASSKGYGTSGGVGINEQFF
cdr3_nt: TGTGCCAGCAGCAAGGGATACGGGACTAGCGGGGGGGTAGGTATCAATGAGCAGTTCTTC

v_call: TRBV7-9
d_call: .
clone_size: .
j_call: TRBJ2-7
cdr3_aa: CASSFRGSSYEQYF
cdr3_nt: TGTGCCAGCAGCTTTCGGGGGAGCTCCTACGAGCAGTACTTC

v_call: TRBV7-9
d_call: TRBD2
clone_size: .
j_call: TRBJ2-4
cdr3_aa: CASSIKTSGRMAKNIQYF
cdr3_nt: TGTGCCAGCAGCATAAAGACTAGCGGGAGGATGGCCAAAAACATTCAGTACTTC

v_call: TRBV10-3
d_call: .
clone_size: .
j_call: TRBJ1-3
cdr3_aa: CAISDFQGHSGNTIYF
cdr3_nt: TGTGCCATCAGTGACTTCCAGGGGCATTCTGGAAACACCATATATTTT